This entry describes one TCR beta chain. This sample is drawn from a study of CD8 T cells in Susac syndrome. Reverse transcription used about 0.45 to 1 ug RNA and random hexamers. TCRdb recomputed calls from the immunoSEQ multiplex PCR reads with MiXCR, one row per CDR3 protein. Counted here are around 200,000 distinct CDR3 sequences, roughly 95% occurring once; the ten biggest clones make up approximately 0.1%. The junction had 11 bases not matched to a gene; V was cut back by 3 bases and J by 1 base. CDR1 and CDR2 from the germline V gene are SGHTA and FQGTGA. This CDR3 is built from 17 residues. Sequenced material: CD4+ T cells from PBMCs. This TCR was recovered from a human donor with Susac syndrome. V is TRBV7-3 and J is TRBJ2-5; 7 nucleotides align to TRBD2. CDR3 sequence (DNA): TGTGCCAGCAGCTTGGGGATCACACGGGAGGTCCAAGAGACCCAGTACTTC. Its translation is CASSLGITREVQETQYF.